This entry lists 14 T cell receptor beta chains sequenced from one sample in a study of post-analysis software for immune sequencing data. cDNA libraries of TCR beta carried unique molecular identifiers. Each CDR3 protein is one row after TCRdb ran MiXCR on the PCR reads. The data show some 800,000 distinct CDR3 sequences, around 46% seen once. Study results and limitations: Five or six TRBV segments, TRBV5-6, TRBV5-1 and TRBV20-1 among them, were found more frequent in patients than controls.

For these TCRs, the target antigens are not known. Specimen: blood. The receptors derive from a girl aged 10 to 17 with multiple sclerosis.

The chain carries TRBV10-3 and TRBJ2-1; D is uncertain. Trimming shortened V by 10 bases and J by 0 bases, and 13 bases separated the two germline ends. The CDR3 has 14 amino acids. Germline-derived CDR1 and CDR2 are ENHRY and SYGVKD. As DNA, the CDR3 is TGTGCCACCACCAGCCGGCCCTCCTACAATGAGCAGTTCTTC. This translates into CATTSRPSYNEQFF.

This clonotype showed up just once. This chain links TRBV9 with TRBJ1-2, with TRBD1 matching over 11 bases. The germline V gene encodes CDR1 SGDLS and CDR2 YYNGEE. There are 17 residues in the CDR3. V shed 2 bases and J 8 bases; nucleotides not matched to a gene: 14. The CDR3 nucleotides are TGTGCCAGCAGCGTCTCCCCCCGGGACAGGGGGTCTGGGGGCTACACCTTC. Translation: CASSVSPRDRGSGGYTF.

This chain uses TRBV6-2 or TRBV6-3 with TRBJ2-1; 10 nucleotides match TRBD2. The CDR3 covers 15 residues. V dropped 6 bases and J dropped 4; count of bases not matched to a gene: 6. The V gene's germline CDR1 is MNHEY and CDR2 SVGEGT. CDR3 coding DNA: TGTGCCAGCAGCCCCTCGACTAGCGGGTACAATGAGCAGTTCTTC. As protein: CASSPSTSGYNEQFF.

Many counts were recorded for this clonotype. The rearrangement uses TRBV7-2 and TRBJ2-1; D possibly corresponds to TRBD2 (6 bases). V was cut by 5 bases and J by 0 bases, with 11 bases left in between. This CDR3 contains 15 residues. Germline-derived CDR1 and CDR2 are SGHTA and FQGNSA. CDR3 nucleotides: TGTGCCAGCAGCCCCGGGGGAGGCTCCTACAATGAGCAGTTCTTC. This gives the protein CASSPGGGSYNEQFF.

The CDR3 reads CASSLGPLAGEADTQYF. CDR3 DNA sequence: TGTGCCAGCAGCCTAGGCCCACTAGCGGGAGAGGCAGATACGCAGTATTTT. The chain is built from TRBV7-9 and TRBJ2-3; TRBD2 matches 11 bases. The CDR3 spans 17 residues. Trimming took 5 bases from V and 4 from J; bases not matched to a gene: 11. Germline V CDR1 and CDR2: SEHNR, FQNEAQ (reference sequence). The full variable domain, rest sourced from reference TRBV7-9 and TRBJ2-3, is DTGVSQNPRHKITKRGQNVTFRCDPISEHNRLYWYRQTLGQGPEFLTYFQNEAQLEKSRLLSDRFSAERPKGSFSTLEIQRTEQGDSAMYLCASSLGPLAGEADTQYFGPGTRLTVL.

The chain is built from TRBV7-3 and TRBJ2-7, with D hard to call. The germline V gene encodes CDR1 SGHTA and CDR2 FQGTGA. This CDR3 has 13 residues. V gave up 5 bases and J gave up 2 bases, with 10 bases separating them. The CDR3 nucleotides are TGTGCCAGCAGCCCTTCTCCTACCTACGAGCAGTACTTC. Its protein product is CASSPSPTYEQYF. Combining the CDR3 with reference TRBV7-3 and TRBJ2-7 gives the whole variable domain GAGVSQTPSNKVTEKGKYVELRCDPISGHTALYWYRQSLGQGPEFLIYFQGTGAADDSGLPNDRFFAVRPEGSVSTLKIQRTERGDSAVYLCASSPSPTYEQYFGPGTRLTVT.

This chain links TRBV10-3 with TRBJ1-1, with D possibly matching TRBD1 (6 bases). The germline V gene has CDR1 ENHRY and CDR2 SYGVKD. The CDR3 length is 14 residues. The V end lost 7 bases, the J end lost 1 base, and 13 bases lay between the germline ends. The CDR3 DNA is TGTGCCATCAACAAACAGGGTACGAACACTGAAGCTTTCTTT. This gives the protein CAINKQGTNTEAFF.

The chain combines TRBV24-1 with TRBJ2-1; D might be TRBD1 or TRBD2, each matching 5 bases. Per germline, CDR1 KGHDR and CDR2 SFDVKD. The CDR3 is 14 amino acids. V lost 4 bases to trimming and J lost 8 bases, with 14 bases between them. The DNA for the CDR3 is TGTGCCACCAGTGAGGCAGGGAGAAGGGATGAGCAGTTCTTC. Amino acid sequence: CATSEAGRRDEQFF.

V usage is TRBV7-9 and J usage is TRBJ2-5, with 11 bases matching TRBD1. CDR3 length: 16 amino acids. Germline loops: CDR1 SEHNR, CDR2 FQNEAQ (reference sequence). With V trimmed by 0 bases and J by 5 bases, 5 bases remained unmatched. CDR3 loop: CASSLAPRTGGETQYF. As DNA, the CDR3 is TGTGCCAGCAGCTTAGCACCAAGGACAGGGGGCGAGACCCAGTACTTC.

CDR3 coding DNA: TGTGCCACCAGCAGAGATGCGGATAGGGGGACAGATACGCAGTATTTT. Residues: CATSRDADRGTDTQYF. The chain employs TRBV15 and TRBJ2-3; weak D call: TRBD1 (6 bases). This CDR3 spans 16 amino acids. Trimming removed 0 bases from V and 3 bases from J, with 13 bases in between. The germline CDR1 and CDR2 sequences are LNHNV and YYDKDF (reference sequence).

This clonotype was counted a few times. Mismatch with germline at one junction end may stem from a read error. The chain uses TRBV6-5 and TRBJ1-2; D is perhaps TRBD1 (5 bases). CDR3 size: 13 residues. The V gene's germline CDR1 is MNHEY and CDR2 SVGAGI. The CDR3 protein is CASSYRGVYGYTF. The CDR3 bases are TGTGCCAGCAGTTACAGGGGAGTCTATGGTTACACCTTC.

V gene TRBV7-9 combines with J gene TRBJ2-7, with D possibly called TRBD1 or TRBD2 (6 bases each). Per germline, CDR1 SEHNR and CDR2 FQNEAQ (reference sequence). This CDR3 is built from 15 residues. The V end was cut by 0 bases, the J end by 0 bases, with 9 bases between. The CDR3 region is CASSLARGASYEQYF. In nucleotides, the CDR3 is TGTGCCAGCAGCTTAGCGAGGGGGGCCTCCTACGAGCAGTACTTC.

V usage is TRBV29-1 and J usage is TRBJ2-7; D is perhaps TRBD1 (6 bases). Germline CDR1 reads SQVTM; CDR2 reads ANQGSEA. CDR3 length: 14 residues. V gave up 8 bases and J gave up 0 bases, with 17 bases separating them. The CDR3 DNA follows: TGCAGCCCAGCCCTTCGGACAGTCTCCTACGAGCAGTACTTC. Translating gives CSPALRTVSYEQYF.

The rearrangement links TRBV4-3 to TRBJ2-1, with TRBD2 identical over 11 bases. Germline V lookup: CDR1 LGHNA, CDR2 YSLEER. V lost 8 bases and J lost 3; bases outside the gene matches: 6. The CDR3 has 15 residues. The CDR3 bases are TGCGCCAGCCGGCCGGGACTAGCGGTCTACAATGAGCAGTTCTTC. Translation: CASRPGLAVYNEQFF.